Below, 26 T cell receptor beta chains from the same sample are listed, as sequenced in a study of T cell repertoires in cytomegalovirus infection (dated by TCRdb to about 2019). No cognate antigen is known for these TCRs. Sequencer: Illumina HiSeq 1500. TCRdb trimmed the raw reads at Q25, called clones with MiXCR and kept productive beta chains. Each entry is one CDR3 protein sequence, shown with its most common DNA and genes. This sample gives approximately 730,000 distinct CDR3 sequences in total; approximately 33% of them show up just once. The ten most abundant clones make up 18% of the sample. The treatment or condition label of this sample denotes: in vitro stimulation with specific CMV peptide epitopes to enrich CMV-specific T cells. The sequences come from cultured PBMCs, collected from culture after CMV antigen stimulation. These TCRs come from a human donor in good health (CMV status not recorded). Some clones in this sample may be carry-over from other donors' samples.

This clonotype was seen a few times. The chain carries TRBV12-5 and TRBJ1-1; D gene ambiguous. Trimming removed 0 bases from V and 0 bases from J, with 14 bases in between. The CDR3 sequence is 17 residues long. Germline V gene sequence: CDR1 LGHNT, CDR2 FRNRAP. CDR3 sequence (DNA): TGTGCTAGTGGTTTGGTTCTCGGGATTGGGATGAACACTGAAGCTTTCTTT. It encodes CASGLVLGIGMNTEAFF.

CDR3 amino acids: CASSTLGRDSFYEQYF. CDR3 in DNA: TGTGCCAGTAGTACGCTTGGACGGGACAGTTTCTACGAGCAGTACTTC. The chain is built from TRBV19 and TRBJ2-7, with 7 bases fitting TRBD1. The CDR3 extends over 16 amino acids. Germline trimming cut 4 bases from V and 3 bases from J; bases unmatched to any gene: 12. Germline values: CDR1 LNHDA, CDR2 SQIVND (reference sequence).

V is TRBV5-4 and J is TRBJ2-7; possible D gene TRBD2, 5 bases. CDR3 size: 15 residues. Germline-derived CDR1 and CDR2 are SGHNT and YYREEE (reference sequence). Trimming shortened V by 0 bases and J by 6 bases, and 16 bases separated the two germline ends. The CDR3 DNA reads as TGTGCCAGCAGCTTGGTGGGCGGAGACGCGGGCGAGCAGTACTTC. Translating gives CASSLVGGDAGEQYF.

The genes are TRBV29-1 and TRBJ2-3; 7 bases map to TRBD2. The V gene end was trimmed by 8 bases and the J gene end by 0 bases; junction bases not matched to a gene: 11. In germline, CDR1 is SQVTM, CDR2 ANQGSEA. The CDR3 is 15 amino acids. As DNA, the CDR3 is TGCAGCATTGCCTTCTGGGAGGGGAGCACAGATACGCAGTATTTT. Translated: CSIAFWEGSTDTQYF.

The chain recombines TRBV20-1 with TRBJ1-6, with D tentatively TRBD1 (5 bases). V lost 6 bases, J lost 9 bases, and 15 bases lay in between. The CDR3 loop spans 13 amino acids. The V gene's germline CDR1 is DFQATT and CDR2 SNEGSKA (reference sequence). The CDR3 region has the DNA TGCAGTGCCGGCGGGCCAGGGAGTTCACCCCTCCACTTT. Translated, it gives CSAGGPGSSPLHF.

The chain joins TRBV6-2 or TRBV6-3 to TRBJ2-7, with D possibly being TRBD2 (5 bases). The CDR3 totals 12 residues. V was clipped by 7 bases and J by 7 bases, with 14 bases between them. Germline CDR1 and CDR2: MNHEY and SVGEGT. The CDR3 coding sequence is TGTGCCAGCAACAACGGGGAATGGGAGCAGTACTTC. It yields the protein CASNNGEWEQYF.

A few counts support this clonotype. DNA for the CDR3: TGTGCCAGCCGCCCAATTCGGGGCCGCGGGGAGACCCAGTACTTC. This gives the protein CASRPIRGRGETQYF. V usage is TRBV11-2 and J usage is TRBJ2-5; D may match TRBD1 or TRBD2 (5 bases each). The CDR3 covers 15 residues. CDR1 SGHAT and CDR2 FQNNGV come from the germline V gene. Between the trimmed V and J ends, which lost 8 bases and 5 bases, there was a span of 21 bases.

The table lists this clonotype with a few counts. This chain uses TRBV19 with TRBJ1-2; tentatively, D is TRBD1 (5 bases). Germline values: CDR1 LNHDA, CDR2 SQIVND (reference sequence). CDR3 size: 13 residues. Trimming left V 4 bases short and J 6 bases short, with 12 bases between. The CDR3 DNA reads as TGTGCCAGTAGTACCGGGACTGGGAATGGCTACACCTTC. Encoded protein: CASSTGTGNGYTF.

This clonotype has more than one count but fewer than ten. This sequence joins TRBV7-2 and TRBJ2-3, with TRBD2 matching over 12 bases. CDR1 SGHTA and CDR2 FQGNSA come from the germline V gene. After removal of 1 base from V and 6 bases from J, the junction contained 2 bases not matched to a gene. The CDR3 has 15 amino acids. The DNA of the CDR3 is TGTGCCAGCAGCTTAGGCACTAGCGGGGGGGATACGCAGTATTTT. Encoded protein: CASSLGTSGGDTQYF.

This clonotype was found many times. The genes are TRBV7-2 and TRBJ2-1; D may be TRBD2 (5 bases). This CDR3 region has 15 residues. Germline values: CDR1 SGHTA, CDR2 FQGNSA. The V end was cut by 8 bases, the J end by 4 bases, with 18 bases between. The chain's CDR3 is CASGRGPSPYNEQFF. CDR3 nucleotides: TGTGCCAGCGGGCGCGGGCCCTCACCGTACAATGAGCAGTTCTTC.

This clonotype has more than one count but fewer than ten. The chain couples TRBV19 to TRBJ2-4; D assignment may be TRBD1 or TRBD2 (5 bases each). This CDR3 contains 13 residues. Germline V gene data show CDR1 as LNHDA and CDR2 as SQIVND (reference sequence). The V end was cut by 4 bases, the J end by 1 base, with 5 bases between. CDR3 in amino acids: CASSRGAKNIQYF. For the CDR3, the DNA is TGTGCCAGTAGTAGGGGGGCCAAAAACATTCAGTACTTC.

V and J are TRBV28 and TRBJ1-5; D not resolved. The V gene lost 7 bases and the J gene lost 7 bases, with 17 bases spanning the gap. Germline CDR1 reads MDHEN; CDR2 reads SYDVKM. This CDR3 is 14 amino acids long. CDR3 region: CASTLDGLGQPQHF. CDR3 nucleotide sequence: TGTGCCAGCACCTTGGATGGGTTAGGGCAGCCCCAGCATTTT. Full variable domain (outside the CDR3, taken from reference TRBV28 and TRBJ1-5): DVKVTQSSRYLVKRTGEKVFLECVQDMDHENMFWYRQDPGLGLRLIYFSYDVKMKEKGDIPEGYSVSREKKERFSLILESASTNQTSMYLCASTLDGLGQPQHFGDGTRLSIL.

This clonotype was detected only a few times. This chain connects TRBV7-2 to TRBJ2-4; a weak D match, TRBD1 (5 bases). Germline V gene data show CDR1 as SGHTA and CDR2 as FQGNSA. CDR3 length equals 14 residues. The V gene lost 2 bases and the J gene lost 2 bases, with 7 bases spanning the gap. This chain's CDR3 is CASSLRGTKNIQYF. The CDR3 bases are TGTGCCAGCAGCTTAAGGGGTACCAAAAACATTCAGTACTTC.

The chain has TRBV5-1 and TRBJ1-4, with 9 bases lining up with TRBD1. This CDR3 contains 16 residues. Looked up from germline, CDR1 is SGHRS and CDR2 is YFSETQ. J gave up 8 bases and V 0 bases, and 8 bases lay outside the gene matches. This chain's CDR3 is CASSLGTGTGQEKLFF. In DNA form, the CDR3 reads TGCGCCAGCAGCTTGGGGACCGGGACAGGGCAAGAAAAACTGTTTTTT.

This clonotype was recorded a few times. One end of the junction does not line up with germline, which may come from a read error. V is TRBV29-1 and J is TRBJ1-1; D possibly corresponds to TRBD1 (5 bases). Germline-derived CDR1 and CDR2 are SQVTM and ANQGSEA. CDR3 length: 12 residues. For the CDR3, the DNA is TGCAGCGTTGAAGCTTTGGACACAGAAGCTTTCTTT. Protein sequence: CSVEALDTEAFF.

This clonotype came up once. CDR3 sequence (DNA): TGTGCCAGCAGACCCCGGACAGGGGTGGGTGAAAAACTGTTTTTT. Translated, it gives CASRPRTGVGEKLFF. The chain links TRBV12-3 or TRBV12-4 to TRBJ1-4; 9 bases agree with TRBD1. This CDR3 region has 15 residues. V lost 6 bases to trimming and J lost 7 bases; unmatched junction nucleotides: 9.

This clonotype has more than one count but fewer than ten. The chain links TRBV6-1 to TRBJ2-3, with D perhaps TRBD1 (5 bases). Germline V lookup: CDR1 MNHNS, CDR2 SASEGT. This CDR3 comprises 16 residues. Trimming shortened V by 5 bases and J by 5 bases, and 20 bases separated the two germline ends. The CDR3 region has the DNA TGTGCCAGCAGTAATCCCTGGGGCAGGGCGGTAGATACGCAGTATTTT. The encoded protein is CASSNPWGRAVDTQYF.

This clonotype was counted many times. The rearrangement joins TRBV6-1 to TRBJ1-2; 9 bases are a match to TRBD1. Germline-derived CDR1 and CDR2 are MNHNS and SASEGT. This CDR3 contains 16 residues. With 7 bases clipped from V and 8 bases from J, the junction kept 17 bases outside the gene matches. The CDR3: CASTTRGTGLGQGYTF. DNA of the CDR3: TGTGCCAGCACCACTCGAGGGACAGGGCTGGGCCAAGGCTACACCTTC.

This clonotype was seen only once. The chain couples TRBV27 to TRBJ2-1; possibly TRBD2 for D (6 bases). The CDR3 runs to 14 residues. Germline assignment: CDR1 MNHEY and CDR2 SMNVEV (reference sequence). The V gene lost 3 bases and the J gene lost 6 bases, with 12 bases spanning the gap. CDR3: CASSFTSSSNEQFF. Here the CDR3 DNA reads TGTGCCAGCAGTTTTACTAGCTCAAGCAATGAGCAGTTCTTC.

V is TRBV20-1 and J is TRBJ1-2; the D gene is possibly TRBD1 (5 bases). V was shortened by 0 bases and J by 4 bases, with 18 bases between the two germline ends. CDR3 length equals 16 residues. Germline V gene lookup returns CDR1 DFQATT and CDR2 SNEGSKA (reference sequence). CDR3 DNA: TGCAGTGCTAGAGATCTCCAGGGTGGGTCGGGCTATGGCTACACCTTC. Translation gives CSARDLQGGSGYGYTF.

The chain is built from TRBV28 and TRBJ1-4, with 8 bases lining up with TRBD1. Germline V gene data show CDR1 as MDHEN and CDR2 as SYDVKM. The trim removed 5 bases at V and 7 bases at J, leaving 9 bases unmatched. The CDR3 is made up of 15 amino acids. CDR3 in DNA: TGTGCCAGCAGTATCTCAGGGGGCTTCGGTGAAAAACTGTTTTTT. Residues: CASSISGGFGEKLFF.

This clonotype was found a few times. The V and J genes are TRBV20-1 and TRBJ2-7; 12 nucleotides line up with TRBD2. Germline V lookup: CDR1 DFQATT, CDR2 SNEGSKA (reference sequence). The CDR3 length is 15 residues. The J segment lost 0 bases and the V segment lost 5 bases, leaving 5 bases of the junction unmatched. CDR3 DNA sequence: TGCAGTGCTCGGACTAGCGGGGCCCCCTCCTACGAGCAGTACTTC. This encodes CSARTSGAPSYEQYF.

The table lists this clonotype with a few counts. V is TRBV5-6 and J is TRBJ2-2; D is ambiguous. Germline V CDR1 and CDR2: SGHDT, YYEEEE. The V and J ends lost 4 bases and 6 bases respectively, with 10 bases between them. CDR3 length equals 13 residues. The DNA for the CDR3 is TGTGCCAGCAGCCCCGAGTACCCCGGGGAGCTGTTTTTT. This gives the protein CASSPEYPGELFF.

A remark on this clonotype: A much bigger clone sits one base away, suggesting this may be a read error. The rearrangement uses TRBV7-8 and TRBJ1-2, with D perhaps TRBD1 (6 bases). This CDR3 is built from 13 residues. Per germline, CDR1 SGHVS and CDR2 FQNEAQ. CDR3 DNA: TGTGTCAGCAGCTCCCGGACAGCCTATGGCTACACCTTC. This sequence encodes CVSSSRTAYGYTF.

This clonotype was counted a few times. The CDR3 loop is CASSIPQRRVKGQETQYF. DNA of the CDR3: TGTGCCAGCAGCATACCCCAACGGCGGGTAAAGGGGCAAGAGACCCAGTACTTC. The gene calls are TRBV7-8 and TRBJ2-5; D possibly matches TRBD1 or TRBD2 (5 bases each). There are 18 residues in the CDR3. The ends were cut back, 5 bases at V and 2 bases at J, with 24 bases in the middle. CDR1 SGHVS and CDR2 FQNEAQ come from the germline V gene.

The rearrangement links TRBV3-1 to TRBJ2-7; 11 bases agree with TRBD2. The CDR3 sequence is 15 residues long. The J segment lost 7 bases and the V segment lost 4 bases, leaving 9 bases of the junction unmatched. The germline V gene has CDR1 LGHDT and CDR2 YNNKEL (reference sequence). The CDR3 coding sequence is TGTGCCAGCAGCCGAGGTAGCGGGGGGGTGGGAGAGCAGTACTTC. Its translation is CASSRGSGGVGEQYF.